The present T cell receptor (beta chain) was sequenced within a study of T cells after yellow fever vaccination. Findings and limits, study-wide: Abundant clonotypes (contaminants from the bulk population) could be present in FACS-sorted repertoires. Clones that expanded after primary vaccination mostly reappeared after the booster (approximately 96% CD4, around 87% CD8). When the response was secondary, it was weaker but reached its peak faster, day 5 versus 15.

This CDR3 comprises 14 residues. V gave up 1 base and J gave up 4 bases, with 13 bases separating them. Germline CDR1 SQVTM, CDR2 ANQGSEA. Turning to this clonotype: The antigen is not known.

They built TCR cDNA with 5'RACE template switching, a step that put in a universal primer site and UMIs. TCRdb re-called the 5' RACE reads through MiXCR, storing one row per CDR3 protein. The profile shows about 500,000 distinct CDR3 sequences, about a sixth of them singletons. J is TRBJ1-2 and V is TRBV29-1; D not certain. Sequenced material: PBMCs, taken less than 6 days after the first yellow fever vaccination. The TCR comes from a man younger than 35 who received the YFV17D yellow fever vaccine. The CDR3 sequence is CSVEGGGIGYGYTF. CDR3 nucleotides: TGCAGCGTTGAAGGAGGAGGGATCGGCTATGGCTACACCTTC.